Shown below are 15 T cell receptor beta chains from a single sample sequenced in a study of OX40 agonist ivuxolimab in advanced cancers. Data came from immunoSEQ multiplex PCR; TCRdb stores just in-frame clones and leaves some out. The table includes around 72,000 clones, roughly 80% detected once. The starting material was CD4+ or CD8+ T cells sorted from blood, obtained in a trial of the OX40 agonist ivuxolimab. All receptors derive from an adult with an advanced solid tumor such as melanoma, head and neck, liver or kidney cancer.

This clone is termed medium-sized. The chain couples TRBV29-1 to TRBJ1-1, with no clear D. Trimming stripped 1 base from V and 4 bases from J, with 7 bases between. The V gene's germline CDR1 is SQVTM and CDR2 ANQGSEA. The CDR3 is made up of 12 amino acids. In DNA form, the CDR3 reads TGCAGCGTTGAAGGGGGTCCCACTGAAGCTTTCTTT. Residues: CSVEGGPTEAFF.

The gene calls are TRBV18 and TRBJ1-1; perhaps TRBD1 as D (5 bases). CDR3 length equals 14 residues. Trimming shortened V by 3 bases and J by 7 bases, and 15 bases separated the two germline ends. Per germline, CDR1 KGHSH and CDR2 LQKENI. CDR3 in DNA: TGTGCCAGCTCACCGCAACCGGGGGGGAATGAAGCTTTCTTT. It encodes CASSPQPGGNEAFF.

CDR3 sequence reads: CASSSGQGYGELFF. As DNA, the CDR3 is TGCGCCAGCAGCAGCGGACAGGGGTACGGGGAGCTGTTTTTT. The rearrangement uses TRBV5-1 and TRBJ2-2; 9 bases align to TRBD1. The CDR3 runs to 14 residues. Germline V gene data show CDR1 as SGHRS and CDR2 as YFSETQ. V dropped 4 bases and J dropped 7; count of bases not matched to a gene: 5.

This clone was seen ten or more times. V is TRBV6-4 and J is TRBJ2-1, with 14 bases identical to TRBD2. The CDR3 runs to 16 residues. Germline assignment: CDR1 MRHNA and CDR2 SNTAGT. V shed 0 bases and J 6 bases; nucleotides not matched to a gene: 1. CDR3 sequence: CASSDSGTSGSNEQFF. CDR3 nucleotide sequence: TGTGCCAGCAGTGACTCGGGGACTAGCGGGAGCAATGAGCAGTTCTTC.

The chain uses TRBV5-1 and TRBJ2-2; D gene uncertain. The CDR3 sequence is 15 residues long. Trimming pared 2 bases from V and 2 bases from J, leaving 10 bases between. Germline V lookup: CDR1 SGHRS, CDR2 YFSETQ. CDR3 bases: TGCGCCAGCAGCTTACTTGGCAGCAACACCGGGGAGCTGTTTTTT. Its protein product is CASSLLGSNTGELFF.

This clone occurred once. The chain combines TRBV2 with TRBJ2-6; 8 positions agree with TRBD1. CDR1 and CDR2 from the germline V gene are SNHLY and FYNNEI. V shed 9 bases and J 1 base; nucleotides not matched to a gene: 2. The CDR3 has 14 amino acids. CDR3 nucleotide sequence: TGTGCCAGACAGGGGGTATCTGGGGCCAACGTCCTGACTTTC. It is translated as CARQGVSGANVLTF.

This chain joins TRBV19 and TRBJ1-5, with a possible D match to TRBD1 (6 bases). The V and J ends lost 5 bases and 0 bases respectively, with 14 bases between them. Germline V gene lookup returns CDR1 LNHDA and CDR2 SQIVND (reference sequence). This CDR3 has 16 amino acids. CDR3 loop: CASSSRGRGSNQPQHF. The CDR3 DNA sequence: TGTGCCAGTAGTTCAAGAGGCAGGGGTAGCAATCAGCCCCAGCATTTT.

The V and J genes are TRBV7-9 and TRBJ2-2, with a weak D call TRBD2 (6 bases). Trimming took 3 bases from V and 0 from J, leaving 11 bases between them. The CDR3 length is 16 residues. From germline, CDR1 is SEHNR and CDR2 FQNEAQ (reference sequence). The CDR3: CASSFDSGANTGELFF. CDR3 nucleotide sequence: TGTGCCAGCAGCTTCGATAGCGGAGCGAACACCGGGGAGCTGTTTTTT. Using reference TRBV7-9 and TRBJ2-2 for the parts outside the CDR3, the full variable domain is DTGVSQNPRHKITKRGQNVTFRCDPISEHNRLYWYRQTLGQGPEFLTYFQNEAQLEKSRLLSDRFSAERPKGSFSTLEIQRTEQGDSAMYLCASSFDSGANTGELFFGEGSRLTVL.

The chain joins TRBV4-1 to TRBJ1-2; 12 nucleotides line up with TRBD1. From germline, CDR1 is MGHRA and CDR2 YSYEKL. Trimming removed 0 bases from V and 2 bases from J; junction bases left unmatched: 4. The CDR3 contains 17 residues. The CDR3 region has the DNA TGCGCCAGCAGCCAAGATCCGGGGACAGGGGGCAACTATGGCTACACCTTC. Protein product: CASSQDPGTGGNYGYTF.

V usage is TRBV5-1 and J usage is TRBJ2-7; TRBD2 is a possible D gene (6 bases). Trimming left V 3 bases short and J 3 bases short, with 16 bases between. There are 15 residues in the CDR3. Germline V gene sequence: CDR1 SGHRS, CDR2 YFSETQ. The CDR3 loop reads CASSYSGTRSYEQYF. DNA for the CDR3: TGCGCCAGCAGCTACTCCGGGACTCGAAGCTACGAGCAGTACTTC. The full variable domain, its missing parts supplied by reference TRBV5-1 and TRBJ2-7, is KAGVTQTPRYLIKTRGQQVTLSCSPISGHRSVSWYQQTPGQGLQFLFEYFSETQRNKGNFPGRFSGRQFSNSRSEMNVSTLELGDSALYLCASSYSGTRSYEQYFGPGTRLTVT.

The chain couples TRBV5-1 to TRBJ2-5, with D perhaps matching TRBD2 (5 bases). Trimming took off 0 bases at V and 2 bases at J, with 11 bases between the two ends. This CDR3 has 15 amino acids. The germline CDR1 and CDR2 sequences are SGHRS and YFSETQ. CDR3 DNA: TGCGCCAGCAGCTTGGTCGCTAGCCGACAAGAGACCCAGTACTTC. This encodes CASSLVASRQETQYF.

There are a few counts of this clone. The chain is built from TRBV9 and TRBJ2-7, with TRBD1 matching over 8 bases. Germline loops: CDR1 SGDLS, CDR2 YYNGEE. The CDR3 is 15 residues long. V trimming: 1 base; J trimming: 3 bases; junction bases outside the gene matches: 6. CDR3 DNA: TGTGCCAGCAGCGTAACCGGGACAGGATTCTACGAGCAGTACTTC. Protein: CASSVTGTGFYEQYF. Full variable domain (remainder filled in from reference TRBV9 and TRBJ2-7): DSGVTQTPKHLITATGQRVTLRCSPRSGDLSVYWYQQSLDQGLQFLIQYYNGEERAKGNILERFSAQQFPDLHSELNLSSLELGDSALYFCASSVTGTGFYEQYFGPGTRLTVT.

The gene calls are TRBV6-6 and TRBJ2-7, with D perhaps matching TRBD1 (5 bases). This CDR3 has 15 amino acids. Per the germline V gene, CDR1 is MNHNY and CDR2 is SVGAGI (reference sequence). Trimming shortened V by 0 bases and J by 6 bases, and 15 bases separated the two germline ends. CDR3 sequence (DNA): TGTGCCAGCAGTTACTCGCCAGGGATCGTGAGCGAGCAGTACTTC. Residues: CASSYSPGIVSEQYF.

J is TRBJ2-1 and V is TRBV9, with D unclear. V dropped 4 bases and J dropped 5 bases, with 10 bases sitting between them. The CDR3 runs to 13 residues. Germline V gene sequence: CDR1 SGDLS, CDR2 YYNGEE. The chain's CDR3 is CASSSRADNEQFF. The CDR3 DNA is TGTGCCAGCAGCTCAAGGGCAGACAATGAGCAGTTCTTC.

This clone was picked up a small number of times. The chain combines TRBV19 with TRBJ1-5, with 7 bases aligning to TRBD1. CDR3 length: 16 residues. Germline CDR1 LNHDA, CDR2 SQIVND (reference sequence). J was trimmed by 4 bases and V by 7 bases; bases with no gene match: 13. The CDR3 region is CASTPGTVGGNQPQHF. The CDR3, as DNA: TGTGCCAGTACCCCTGGGACAGTTGGGGGAAATCAGCCCCAGCATTTT.